Presented here are 27 T cell receptor beta chains from one specimen sequenced in a study of regulatory dendritic cells for organ transplantation. TCRdb's table, derived via immunoSEQ multiplex PCR, lists solely in-frame clones and lacks some. The sample shows around 12,000 clones, 70% to 80% of them seen only once. Sorted subsets were CFSE-labeled and cultured four to six days with allogeneic dendritic cells. These receptors' antigens are unknown. The specimen sequenced was naive CD4+ T cells from blood cultured with regulatory dendritic cells. As to subset: CD45RA+ naive T cells. These TCRs come from a human donor in good health.

CDR3 nucleotide sequence: TGTGCCAGCAGCTCCCGGACTCGACCCAGAGAGACCCAGTACTTC. It specifies CASSSRTRPRETQYF. The chain joins TRBV5-4 to TRBJ2-5, with D possibly matching TRBD2 (5 bases). Germline V CDR1 and CDR2: SGHNT, YYREEE (reference sequence). The CDR3 spans 15 residues. V was clipped by 3 bases and J by 4 bases, with 16 bases between them.

The rearrangement joins TRBV6-5 to TRBJ1-2, with D unresolved. The ends were cut back, 5 bases at V and 4 bases at J, with 14 bases in the middle. CDR3 length equals 14 residues. Germline CDR1 and CDR2: MNHEY and SVGAGI. The chain's CDR3 is CASSPGGRPYGYTF. CDR3 nucleotides: TGTGCCAGCAGTCCCGGAGGCAGACCCTATGGCTACACCTTC.

The chain recombines TRBV9 with TRBJ2-1; 8 bases match TRBD1. Trimming cost V 0 bases and J 6 bases; bases outside gene matches: 8. The CDR3 sequence is 16 residues long. CDR1 and CDR2 (germline): SGDLS, YYNGEE. The CDR3 coding sequence is TGTGCCAGCAGCGTAGAGGCTGGGGACAGGACCAATGAGCAGTTCTTC. Protein: CASSVEAGDRTNEQFF.

In the case of this clone: The sample has other DNA sequences that encode this CDR3 too. The V call is TRBV6-5, the J call TRBJ1-5; TRBD1 matches 9 bases. CDR1 and CDR2 (germline): MNHEY, SVGAGI. Trimming removed 5 bases from V and 4 bases from J; junction bases left unmatched: 6. This CDR3 comprises 15 residues. The CDR3 here is CASSRGQGGNQPQHF. The CDR3 coding sequence is TGTGCCAGCAGTCGGGGACAGGGAGGGAATCAGCCCCAGCATTTT.

V and J are TRBV6-1 and TRBJ2-3; D is unclear. Germline CDR1 and CDR2: MNHNS and SASEGT. The CDR3 has 15 residues. The V and J ends lost 2 bases and 2 bases respectively, with 11 bases between them. The CDR3 sequence: CASSELRGNTDTQYF. The CDR3 region has the DNA TGTGCCAGCAGTGAACTGAGAGGTAACACAGATACGCAGTATTTT.

The chain recombines TRBV5-4 with TRBJ2-7; the match to TRBD2 covers 14 bases. V trimming: 2 bases; J trimming: 4 bases; junction bases outside the gene matches: 14. The CDR3 is 19 amino acids. CDR1 and CDR2 (germline): SGHNT, YYREEE (reference sequence). Here the CDR3 reads CASSFDENLGLAGGYEQYF. The CDR3, as DNA: TGTGCCAGCAGCTTCGACGAAAATCTAGGACTAGCGGGGGGTTACGAGCAGTACTTC.

This chain joins TRBV11-3 and TRBJ1-2; 10 bases align to TRBD1. The CDR3 runs 18 residues. V dropped 1 base and J dropped 3; count of bases not matched to a gene: 11. Germline-derived CDR1 and CDR2 are SGHNT and YENEEA. CDR3 amino acids: CASSLAQRQGAYDYGYTF. DNA of the CDR3: TGTGCCAGCAGCTTAGCCCAGCGACAGGGGGCGTACGACTATGGCTACACCTTC.

The gene calls are TRBV9 and TRBJ2-7; 9 nucleotides line up with TRBD1. V shed 1 base, J shed 6 bases, and the junction held 8 bases outside the gene matches. This CDR3 is 15 amino acids long. Germline CDR1 reads SGDLS; CDR2 reads YYNGEE. CDR3 sequence reads: CASSVNPGQGTEQYF. The CDR3 DNA reads TGTGCCAGCAGCGTAAACCCGGGACAGGGCACCGAGCAGTACTTC.

Concerning this clone: A read error may explain this, as a much larger clone is one base away. The gene calls are TRBV7-2 and TRBJ1-2, with no clear D. CDR3 length: 13 residues. The V gene's germline CDR1 is SGHTA and CDR2 FQGNSA. The germline V and J ends were trimmed by 1 base and 0 bases, with 3 bases remaining between them. The CDR3 region is CASSLGANYGYTF. Written as DNA, the CDR3 is TGTGCCAGCAGCTTAGGAGCTAACTATGGCTACACCTTC.

V is TRBV6-5 and J is TRBJ2-3, with D possibly being TRBD2 (5 bases). The V and J ends lost 6 bases and 6 bases respectively, with 7 bases between them. This CDR3 has 11 amino acids. The germline CDR1 and CDR2 sequences are MNHEY and SVGAGI. The chain's CDR3 is CASSLADTQYF. As DNA, the CDR3 is TGTGCCAGCAGCCTAGCTGATACGCAGTATTTT.

In this sample, this clone turned up a few times. The chain recombines TRBV4-2 with TRBJ1-2; 7 bases align to TRBD1. The trim removed 4 bases at V and 7 bases at J, leaving 18 bases unmatched. CDR3 length: 17 residues. Germline CDR1 is LGHNA and CDR2 is YNFKEQ. The CDR3 bases are TGTGCCAGCAGCCCTTCTGTTGGTGACAGGGAAAGCGGTGGCTACACCTTC. Translated: CASSPSVGDRESGGYTF.

The chain combines TRBV4-3 with TRBJ1-1, with 8 bases fitting TRBD1. With 0 bases clipped from V and 5 bases from J, the junction kept 5 bases outside the gene matches. This CDR3 region has 15 residues. CDR1 and CDR2 (germline): LGHNA, YSLEER. The CDR3 loop is CASSQEQGGRTEAFF. The CDR3 DNA reads TGCGCCAGCAGCCAAGAACAGGGGGGGAGAACTGAAGCTTTCTTT.

V usage is TRBV2 and J usage is TRBJ1-1, with 7 bases matching TRBD1. From germline, CDR1 is SNHLY and CDR2 FYNNEI. There are 14 residues in the CDR3. V was pared by 7 bases and J by 6 bases, with 11 bases of the junction left unmatched. As DNA, the CDR3 is TGTGCCAGCACCAAAGACAGGGATTTCTCTGAAGCTTTCTTT. Encoded protein: CASTKDRDFSEAFF.

The chain has TRBV11-2 and TRBJ1-2; TRBD1 is a possible D gene (5 bases). Per the germline V gene, CDR1 is SGHAT and CDR2 is FQNNGV. V was trimmed by 5 bases and J by 2 bases, leaving 24 bases between them. The CDR3 totals 18 residues. The CDR3 spells CASSRGEEGRARNYGYTF. The CDR3 DNA sequence: TGTGCCAGCAGCCGCGGGGAGGAGGGGCGGGCCCGAAACTATGGCTACACCTTC.

The chain links TRBV19 to TRBJ2-3, with a tentative D call TRBD2 (6 bases). Trimming left V 1 base short and J 2 bases short, with 10 bases between. This CDR3 is built from 15 residues. The V gene's germline CDR1 is LNHDA and CDR2 SQIVND (reference sequence). CDR3 protein: CASSIVRDYTDTQYF. In nucleotides, the CDR3 is TGTGCCAGTAGTATAGTGCGGGATTACACAGATACGCAGTATTTT. Using reference TRBV19 and TRBJ2-3 for the parts outside the CDR3, the full variable domain is DGGITQSPKYLFRKEGQNVTLSCEQNLNHDAMYWYRQDPGQGLRLIYYSQIVNDFQKGDIAEGYSVSREKKESFPLTVTSAQKNPTAFYLCASSIVRDYTDTQYFGPGTRLTVL.

CDR3 residues: CASSFGQGADEQYF. The CDR3 DNA reads TGTGCCAGCAGCTTCGGACAGGGCGCTGACGAGCAGTACTTC. The chain combines TRBV5-6 with TRBJ2-7, with 8 bases aligning to TRBD1. The CDR3 is 14 residues long. Germline-derived CDR1 and CDR2 are SGHDT and YYEEEE. V was clipped by 2 bases and J by 5 bases; unmatched bases: 6.

Only one count was recorded for this clone. This chain uses TRBV7-3 with TRBJ2-7; possibly TRBD2 for D (6 bases). CDR3 size: 13 residues. V was clipped by 3 bases and J by 4 bases, with 10 bases between them. Germline-derived CDR1 and CDR2 are SGHTA and FQGTGA. CDR3 nucleotide sequence: TGTGCCAGCAGCTTGGCCCGGGGGTACGAGCAGTACTTC. Translating gives CASSLARGYEQYF.

The V and J genes are TRBV18 and TRBJ2-7; 11 nucleotides line up with TRBD1. This CDR3 region has 15 residues. V lost 2 bases, J lost 5 bases, and 5 bases stayed unmatched. CDR1 is KGHSH, CDR2 LQKENI, per germline. The CDR3 bases are TGTGCCAGCTCACCAGGGGACAGGGGGTTCGACGAGCAGTACTTC. Amino acid sequence: CASSPGDRGFDEQYF.

The V gene is TRBV10-3, the J gene TRBJ2-1; D might be TRBD1 (6 bases). The CDR3 has 12 amino acids. Germline V gene sequence: CDR1 ENHRY, CDR2 SYGVKD. V was pared by 6 bases and J by 7 bases, with 10 bases between. The CDR3 coding sequence is TGTGCCATCAGAGAGCAGGGGAATGAGCAGTTCTTC. Protein sequence: CAIREQGNEQFF.

The chain has TRBV6-1 and TRBJ2-2; 14 bases map to TRBD2. The CDR3 is made up of 17 amino acids. V lost 1 base to trimming and J lost 3 bases; unmatched junction nucleotides: 1. Germline CDR1 reads MNHNS; CDR2 reads SASEGT. DNA for the CDR3: TGTGCCAGCAGTGAAGGGACTAGCGGGGGGTACACCGGGGAGCTGTTTTTT. As protein: CASSEGTSGGYTGELFF.

The chain is built from TRBV6-5 and TRBJ2-5; TRBD2 matches at 8 bases. Losses at the gene ends were 2 bases for V and 1 base for J; bases not matched to a gene: 6. The CDR3 totals 16 residues. Germline V lookup: CDR1 MNHEY, CDR2 SVGAGI. Here the CDR3 DNA reads TGTGCCAGCAGTTACAAGGCGGGGGGCACCCAAGAGACCCAGTACTTC. Its protein is CASSYKAGGTQETQYF.

The chain uses TRBV18 and TRBJ1-1, with D perhaps TRBD1 (5 bases). Germline V gene data show CDR1 as KGHSH and CDR2 as LQKENI. V lost 0 bases to trimming and J lost 0 bases, with 8 bases between them. The CDR3 totals 15 residues. For the CDR3, the DNA is TGTGCCAGCTCACCACCCGCCAGGGTGAACACTGAAGCTTTCTTT. This translates into CASSPPARVNTEAFF.

This clone was detected only once. The gene calls are TRBV5-1 and TRBJ2-3, with a possible D match to TRBD1 (6 bases). V was clipped by 4 bases and J by 0 bases, with 15 bases between them. Germline CDR1 is SGHRS and CDR2 is YFSETQ. This CDR3 contains 16 residues. Written as DNA, the CDR3 is TGCGCCAGCAGCCCCCTGGGGGCAGCCAGCACAGATACGCAGTATTTT. Protein product: CASSPLGAASTDTQYF.

The chain carries TRBV27 and TRBJ2-2; 10 nucleotides match TRBD1. The CDR3 spans 18 residues. V gave up 0 bases and J gave up 5 bases; unmatched junction bases: 9. Germline loops: CDR1 MNHEY, CDR2 SMNVEV (reference sequence). The CDR3 is CASSLSRAGQGSTGELFF. CDR3 coding DNA: TGTGCCAGCAGTTTATCGCGGGCGGGACAGGGGTCAACCGGGGAGCTGTTTTTT.

This chain links TRBV29-1 with TRBJ2-1; D possibly corresponds to TRBD1 (6 bases). The CDR3 sequence is 13 residues long. Germline lookup yields CDR1 SQVTM and CDR2 ANQGSEA. Trimming pared 7 bases from V and 0 bases from J, leaving 10 bases between. The CDR3 sequence is CSAQQGSYNEQFF. The CDR3 nucleotides read TGCAGCGCCCAACAGGGCTCCTACAATGAGCAGTTCTTC.

This clone was seen only once. V gene TRBV11-1 combines with J gene TRBJ1-2, with 7 bases fitting TRBD1. The CDR3 runs 15 residues. V gave up 3 bases and J gave up 4 bases; unmatched junction bases: 8. Germline-derived CDR1 and CDR2 are SGHAT and FQDESV (reference sequence). CDR3 sequence: CASSLGPGQSYGYTF. DNA for the CDR3: TGTGCCAGCAGCTTGGGCCCGGGACAGAGCTATGGCTACACCTTC.

The CDR3 sequence: CASSPGTVSAYGYTF. The CDR3 DNA reads as TGTGCCAGCAGCCCCGGGACAGTCTCCGCCTATGGCTACACCTTC. The chain couples TRBV5-4 to TRBJ1-2; 7 positions agree with TRBD1. This CDR3 is built from 15 residues. V trimming: 4 bases; J trimming: 4 bases; junction bases outside the gene matches: 10. Per the germline V gene, CDR1 is SGHNT and CDR2 is YYREEE (reference sequence).